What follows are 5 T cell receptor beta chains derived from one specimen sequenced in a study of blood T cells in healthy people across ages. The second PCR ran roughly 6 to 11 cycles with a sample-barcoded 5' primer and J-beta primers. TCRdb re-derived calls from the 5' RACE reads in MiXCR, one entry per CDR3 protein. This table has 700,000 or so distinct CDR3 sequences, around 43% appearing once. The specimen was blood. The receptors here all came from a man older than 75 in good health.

The CDR3: CASGGDRVTEAFF. The CDR3 DNA follows: TGTGCCAGCGGGGGGGACAGGGTTACTGAAGCTTTCTTT. V usage is TRBV25-1 and J usage is TRBJ1-1; TRBD1 matches at 9 bases. The J segment lost 5 bases and the V segment lost 8 bases, leaving 6 bases of the junction unmatched. CDR3 size: 13 residues. The germline V gene has CDR1 MGHDK and CDR2 SYGVNS.

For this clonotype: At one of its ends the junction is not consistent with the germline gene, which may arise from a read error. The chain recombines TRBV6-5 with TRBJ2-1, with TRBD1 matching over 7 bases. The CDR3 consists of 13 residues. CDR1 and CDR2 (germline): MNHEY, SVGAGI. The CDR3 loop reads CASSGGQYNERFF. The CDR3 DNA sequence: TGTGCCAGCAGTGGGGGACAGTACAATGAGCGGTTCTTC.

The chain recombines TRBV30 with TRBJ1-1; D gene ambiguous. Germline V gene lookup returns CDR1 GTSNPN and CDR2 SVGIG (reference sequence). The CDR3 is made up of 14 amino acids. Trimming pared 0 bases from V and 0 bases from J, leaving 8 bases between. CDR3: CAWSVLALNTEAFF. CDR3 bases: TGTGCCTGGAGTGTATTGGCGTTGAACACTGAAGCTTTCTTT.

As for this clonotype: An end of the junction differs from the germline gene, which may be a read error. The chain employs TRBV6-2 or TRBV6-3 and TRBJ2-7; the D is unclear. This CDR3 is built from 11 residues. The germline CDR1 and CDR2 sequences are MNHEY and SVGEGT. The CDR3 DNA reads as TGTGCCGGCAGTTACACCTACGAGCAGTACTTC. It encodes CAGSYTYEQYF.

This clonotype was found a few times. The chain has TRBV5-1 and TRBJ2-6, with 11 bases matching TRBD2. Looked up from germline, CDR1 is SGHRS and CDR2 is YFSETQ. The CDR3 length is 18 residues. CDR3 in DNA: TGCGCATCAGGGAAGACTAGCGGGACCGTCTCTGGGGCCAACGTCCTGACTTTC. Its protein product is CASGKTSGTVSGANVLTF.